These 28 T cell receptor beta chains were all obtained from the same sample, sequenced in a study of radiation and T cells in renal cell carcinoma. Time point noted: blood 2 weeks post-SBRT. Noted treatment: 15 Gy SBRT to primary tumor, nephrectomy 4 weeks later. Sequencing used immunoSEQ multiplex PCR; TCRdb keeps in-frame clones, though not all of them. The sample contains some 75,000 clones, over 80% of which appear only once. The sample was blood, taken from a patient whose treatment included radiotherapy and nephrectomy. These receptors were obtained from a man aged 60 to 69 with renal cell carcinoma.

The chain has TRBV18 and TRBJ1-2, with D possibly being TRBD1 (6 bases). The V gene lost 3 bases and the J gene lost 0 bases, with 14 bases spanning the gap. The CDR3 runs to 16 residues. Per the germline V gene, CDR1 is KGHSH and CDR2 is LQKENI. CDR3 region: CASSPETGFTNYGYTF. DNA of the CDR3: TGTGCCAGCTCACCGGAAACAGGGTTTACTAACTATGGCTACACCTTC. Full variable domain (outside the CDR3, taken from reference TRBV18 and TRBJ1-2): NAGVMQNPRHLVRRRGQEARLRCSPMKGHSHVYWYRQLPEEGLKFMVYLQKENIIDESGMPKERFSAEFPKEGPSILRIQQVVRGDSAAYFCASSPETGFTNYGYTFGSGTRLTVV.

This clone was found a few times. The chain joins TRBV2 to TRBJ2-6, with D unresolved. Trimming removed 0 bases at V and 2 bases at J, with 5 bases between. Germline lookup yields CDR1 SNHLY and CDR2 FYNNEI. The length of the CDR3 is 15 residues. CDR3 loop: CASSEAYPGANVLTF. CDR3 bases: TGTGCCAGCAGTGAAGCGTACCCTGGGGCCAACGTCCTGACTTTC.

The chain carries TRBV7-9 and TRBJ1-4; D unresolved. V shed 1 base and J shed 8 bases, with 8 bases lying between them. Per germline, CDR1 SEHNR and CDR2 FQNEAQ (reference sequence). This CDR3 spans 13 amino acids. CDR3 loop: CASSLGTSEKLFF. The CDR3 DNA reads TGTGCCAGCAGCTTAGGGACCTCCGAAAAACTGTTTTTT.

This clone was counted a single time. The chain employs TRBV19 and TRBJ2-7, with D uncertain. Looked up from germline, CDR1 is LNHDA and CDR2 is SQIVND (reference sequence). CDR3 length: 13 residues. The germline V and J ends were trimmed by 0 bases and 3 bases, with 6 bases remaining between them. Written as DNA, the CDR3 is TGTGCCAGTAGTATAGACCAGAACTACGAGCAGTACTTC. It is translated as CASSIDQNYEQYF.

The chain couples TRBV6-4 to TRBJ2-3, with a tentative D call TRBD2 (6 bases). The CDR3 is 16 amino acids. V was cut by 2 bases and J by 0 bases, with 12 bases left in between. Germline loops: CDR1 MRHNA, CDR2 SNTAGT. The CDR3 spells CASSDGAGPSTDTQYF. As DNA, the CDR3 is TGTGCCAGCAGTGACGGGGCGGGACCTAGCACAGATACGCAGTATTTT.

V is TRBV5-4 and J is TRBJ2-5; possible D gene TRBD2, 5 bases. Deletions cut 4 bases from V and 9 bases from J, with 19 bases between. This CDR3 comprises 14 residues. Germline CDR1 SGHNT, CDR2 YYREEE (reference sequence). The CDR3 DNA reads TGTGCCAGCAGCCAAGTAACTGAGGGAGCGGCCCAGTACTTC. The encoded protein is CASSQVTEGAAQYF.

The chain has TRBV6-6 and TRBJ1-3; 7 bases are a match to TRBD1. With 10 bases clipped from V and 1 base from J, the junction kept 7 bases outside the gene matches. CDR1 and CDR2 (germline): MNHNY, SVGAGI (reference sequence). The CDR3 spans 14 residues. The CDR3 is CATGRGVSGNTIYF. CDR3 sequence (DNA): TGTGCCACGGGCAGGGGGGTTTCTGGAAACACCATATATTTT.

This chain connects TRBV4-3 to TRBJ2-1; 14 positions agree with TRBD2. The CDR3 covers 15 residues. J was trimmed by 8 bases and V by 4 bases; bases with no gene match: 4. The germline V gene encodes CDR1 LGHNA and CDR2 YSLEER. CDR3 nucleotide sequence: TGCGCCAGCAGCCTCGGACTAGCGGGAGGACATGAGCAGTTCTTC. The encoded protein is CASSLGLAGGHEQFF.

This clone has just one count. The chain couples TRBV5-4 to TRBJ1-2, with 8 nucleotides matching TRBD1. With V trimmed by 0 bases and J by 3 bases, 7 bases remained unmatched. Germline V gives CDR1 SGHNT, CDR2 YYREEE (reference sequence). The CDR3 is 16 residues long. CDR3 nucleotides: TGTGCCAGCAGCTTGGAAGCTGCAGGGGGCTACTATGGCTACACCTTC. As protein: CASSLEAAGGYYGYTF.

In this sample, this clone turned up a few times. V usage is TRBV15 and J usage is TRBJ2-1, with 9 positions matching TRBD2. CDR3 length: 16 amino acids. The V and J ends lost 0 bases and 6 bases, in that order; junction bases with no gene match: 6. The germline CDR1 and CDR2 sequences are LNHNV and YYDKDF (reference sequence). The CDR3 coding sequence is TGTGCCACCAGCAGAGATCGGGCGGGAGGGGGCAATGAGCAGTTCTTC. Encoded protein: CATSRDRAGGGNEQFF. Using reference TRBV15 and TRBJ2-1 for the parts outside the CDR3, the full variable domain is DAMVIQNPRYQVTQFGKPVTLSCSQTLNHNVMYWYQQKSSQAPKLLFHYYDKDFNNEADTPDNFQSRRPNTSFCFLDIRSPGLGDTAMYLCATSRDRAGGGNEQFFGPGTRLTVL.

The rearrangement joins TRBV4-1 to TRBJ1-3; a possible D gene is TRBD1 (6 bases). From germline, CDR1 is MGHRA and CDR2 YSYEKL. This CDR3 contains 14 residues. Trimming cost V 3 bases and J 4 bases, with 10 bases left between them. The CDR3 is CASSQEGEGNTIYF. CDR3 DNA sequence: TGCGCCAGCAGCCAGGAGGGGGAAGGAAACACCATATATTTT.

V usage is TRBV6-5 and J usage is TRBJ2-5; unclear D gene. The CDR3 has 11 amino acids. Deletions cut 6 bases from V and 2 bases from J, with 4 bases between. The V gene's germline CDR1 is MNHEY and CDR2 SVGAGI. Written as DNA, the CDR3 is TGTGCCAGCAGCCGGCAAGAGACCCAGTACTTC. Protein product: CASSRQETQYF.

The V gene is TRBV9, the J gene TRBJ2-1, with D possibly being TRBD1 (7 bases). This CDR3 is built from 15 residues. Germline V CDR1 and CDR2: SGDLS, YYNGEE. V lost 4 bases and J 0 bases, leaving 11 bases between the germline ends. In DNA form, the CDR3 reads TGTGCCAGCAGCCGGGGGACAGCCTCCTACAATGAGCAGTTCTTC. It specifies CASSRGTASYNEQFF.

This clone was found a few times. This chain connects TRBV11-2 to TRBJ1-2; possibly TRBD1 for D (5 bases). The CDR3 is 15 amino acids. CDR1 and CDR2 from the germline V gene are SGHAT and FQNNGV. The V gene lost 4 bases and the J gene lost 4 bases, with 16 bases spanning the gap. The CDR3 loop reads CASSSVRGRVYGYTF. The CDR3 region has the DNA TGTGCCAGCAGCTCCGTGAGAGGCAGGGTCTATGGCTACACCTTC.

This chain joins TRBV7-9 and TRBJ2-5; possibly TRBD1 or TRBD2 for D (8 bases each). Trimming shortened V by 5 bases and J by 6 bases, and 22 bases separated the two germline ends. Per the germline V gene, CDR1 is SEHNR and CDR2 is FQNEAQ (reference sequence). The CDR3 runs to 16 residues. For the CDR3, the DNA is TGTGCCAGCAGCACCGCGGGAGGATGGGACAGGAAGACCCAGTACTTC. Amino acids: CASSTAGGWDRKTQYF. Combining the CDR3 with reference TRBV7-9 and TRBJ2-5 gives the whole variable domain DTGVSQNPRHKITKRGQNVTFRCDPISEHNRLYWYRQTLGQGPEFLTYFQNEAQLEKSRLLSDRFSAERPKGSFSTLEIQRTEQGDSAMYLCASSTAGGWDRKTQYFGPGTRLLVL.

CDR3: CASSLGAGEGEKLFF. CDR3 sequence (DNA): TGTGCCAGCAGCTTAGGTGCAGGGGAGGGTGAAAAACTGTTTTTT. The chain joins TRBV13 to TRBJ1-4; D may be TRBD1 (6 bases). This CDR3 has 15 residues. Germline lookup yields CDR1 PRHDT and CDR2 FYEKMQ (reference sequence). Trimming took off 0 bases at V and 7 bases at J, with 12 bases between the two ends.

On this clone: A much more abundant neighbour one base away suggests this may be a read error. The chain has TRBV27 and TRBJ2-7, with unresolved D. V gave up 3 bases and J gave up 3 bases, with 3 bases separating them. The length of the CDR3 is 11 residues. Germline V CDR1 and CDR2: MNHEY, SMNVEV (reference sequence). The CDR3 region is CASSFHYEQYF. In DNA, the CDR3 is TGTGCCAGCAGTTTCCACTACGAGCAGTACTTC.

This chain connects TRBV10-2 to TRBJ2-2; 9 bases align to TRBD1. The CDR3 sequence is 16 residues long. J gave up 6 bases and V 3 bases, and 8 bases lay outside the gene matches. CDR1 is WSHSY and CDR2 is SAAADI in the germline V gene. The CDR3 is CASSDGRDRASGELFF. The DNA of the CDR3 is TGCGCCAGCAGTGACGGCAGGGACAGGGCCTCCGGGGAGCTGTTTTTT.

The J gene is TRBJ2-3, the V gene TRBV28; D remains unclear. Germline V gene data show CDR1 as MDHEN and CDR2 as SYDVKM. V lost 10 bases, J lost 2 bases, and 13 bases lay in between. The CDR3 is made up of 13 amino acids. In DNA, the CDR3 is TGTGCCACCCACACGCGTTACACAGATACGCAGTATTTT. Its protein product is CATHTRYTDTQYF. The full variable domain, rest sourced from reference TRBV28 and TRBJ2-3, is DVKVTQSSRYLVKRTGEKVFLECVQDMDHENMFWYRQDPGLGLRLIYFSYDVKMKEKGDIPEGYSVSREKKERFSLILESASTNQTSMYLCATHTRYTDTQYFGPGTRLTVL.

The V gene is TRBV10-1, the J gene TRBJ2-1; tentative D call: TRBD1 (6 bases). Germline-derived CDR1 and CDR2 are WNHNN and SYGVQD (reference sequence). Trimming shortened V by 5 bases and J by 11 bases, and 16 bases separated the two germline ends. The CDR3 is made up of 13 amino acids. Here the CDR3 DNA reads TGCGCCAGCAGTCCGGACAGTGCGTTTCAGCAGTTCTTC. This codes for CASSPDSAFQQFF.

J is TRBJ2-5 and V is TRBV7-9; no definite D call. The germline V gene has CDR1 SEHNR and CDR2 FQNEAQ (reference sequence). The V gene lost 5 bases and the J gene lost 2 bases, with 9 bases spanning the gap. The CDR3 contains 13 residues. The CDR3 DNA reads as TGTGCCAGCAGCAGACTTACTCAAGAGACCCAGTACTTC. Translating gives CASSRLTQETQYF.

The rearrangement links TRBV7-8 to TRBJ2-3; 8 positions agree with TRBD2. The CDR3 has 16 residues. After removal of 5 bases from V and 4 bases from J, the junction contained 11 bases not matched to a gene. Per the germline V gene, CDR1 is SGHVS and CDR2 is FQNEAQ. CDR3 in amino acids: CASSRNRGGKADTQYF. CDR3 nucleotide sequence: TGTGCCAGCAGCCGAAACCGGGGGGGAAAGGCAGATACGCAGTATTTT.

The gene calls are TRBV5-1 and TRBJ1-1; tentative D call: TRBD1 (6 bases). V was pared by 4 bases and J by 7 bases, with 14 bases between. Per germline, CDR1 SGHRS and CDR2 YFSETQ. The CDR3 covers 13 residues. DNA of the CDR3: TGCGCCAGCAGCCGGACAGAAAATTTTGAAGCTTTCTTT. Amino acids: CASSRTENFEAFF. Full variable domain (rest looked up from reference TRBV5-1 and TRBJ1-1): KAGVTQTPRYLIKTRGQQVTLSCSPISGHRSVSWYQQTPGQGLQFLFEYFSETQRNKGNFPGRFSGRQFSNSRSEMNVSTLELGDSALYLCASSRTENFEAFFGQGTRLTVV.

V usage is TRBV5-1 and J usage is TRBJ2-3; the D gene is possibly TRBD2 (5 bases). Germline V lookup: CDR1 SGHRS, CDR2 YFSETQ. V lost 2 bases to trimming and J lost 4 bases, with 11 bases between them. There are 14 residues in the CDR3. CDR3: CASSFSVWADTQYF. The CDR3, as DNA: TGCGCCAGCAGCTTTAGCGTCTGGGCAGATACGCAGTATTTT.

The chain combines TRBV28 with TRBJ1-2; weak D call: TRBD1 (5 bases). Germline V CDR1 and CDR2: MDHEN, SYDVKM. The CDR3 is 16 amino acids. V was clipped by 10 bases and J by 6 bases, with 27 bases between them. CDR3 protein: CATTLRAGREDHGYTF. CDR3 bases: TGTGCCACAACATTGCGGGCCGGCAGGGAAGATCATGGCTACACCTTC.

The chain couples TRBV5-1 to TRBJ1-2; 7 bases agree with TRBD1. J gave up 8 bases and V 2 bases, and 12 bases lay outside the gene matches. The CDR3 sequence is 15 residues long. The V gene's germline CDR1 is SGHRS and CDR2 YFSETQ. The CDR3 sequence is CASSLSDRTSSGYTF. The CDR3 DNA is TGCGCCAGCAGCTTATCGGACAGGACCTCCTCGGGCTACACCTTC.

This sequence joins TRBV2 and TRBJ2-7; no clear D gene. The ends were cut back, 3 bases at V and 7 bases at J, with 16 bases in the middle. The CDR3 runs to 14 residues. Looked up from germline, CDR1 is SNHLY and CDR2 is FYNNEI. CDR3 protein: CASSDRSLLQEQYF. The CDR3 DNA reads TGTGCCAGCAGTGATAGGTCACTCCTACAAGAGCAGTACTTC.

The chain joins TRBV11-2 to TRBJ1-1, with D hard to call. V shed 4 bases and J shed 4 bases, with 16 bases lying between them. This CDR3 is 15 amino acids long. From germline, CDR1 is SGHAT and CDR2 FQNNGV. The CDR3 sequence is CASSSGIVGGTEAFF. CDR3 sequence (DNA): TGTGCCAGCAGCTCCGGGATTGTTGGTGGCACTGAAGCTTTCTTT.